This TCR beta chain was identified during a study of cytomegalovirus exposure and HLA in healthy donors. Assay used: immunoSEQ multiplex PCR; TCRdb lists only in-frame clones, some missing. Among 200,000 to 250,000 clones listed, 75% to 95% were seen once. V lost 7 bases to trimming and J lost 6 bases, with 17 bases between them. CDR1 and CDR2 (germline): SNHLY, FYNNEI. The CDR3 totals 14 residues. The V and J genes are TRBV2 and TRBJ2-3, with D possibly matching TRBD1 (6 bases). The clonotype comes from a woman younger than 30 in good health and CMV-seronegative. The sequenced sample was PBMCs. The CDR3 region is CASNIDRRTDTQYF. As DNA, the CDR3 is TGTGCCAGCAACATTGACAGGAGGACGGATACGCAGTATTTT.